The 8 T cell receptor beta chains below come from one sample, sequenced in a study of T-cell reconstitution after alpha-beta-depleted transplantation in children. TCRbeta library construction was performed incorporating unique molecular identifiers. TCRdb fed the PCR reads into MiXCR, producing one record per CDR3 protein. The table shows approximately 980,000 distinct CDR3 sequences, with roughly 31% occurring only once. The sample in question was PBMCs, mostly from graft donor cells, obtained 360 days after TCRalphabeta/CD19-depleted stem cell transplant. The receptors originated from a boy under two years old who had a stem cell transplant for SCID, so the T cells may come from the graft donor.

This chain links TRBV20-1 with TRBJ2-3; 10 bases fit TRBD1. Germline CDR1 and CDR2: DFQATT and SNEGSKA (reference sequence). The length of the CDR3 is 15 residues. J was trimmed by 4 bases and V by 6 bases; bases with no gene match: 10. In DNA form, the CDR3 reads TGCAGTGCCCGACCGGGACAGGGGTTCGCAGATACGCAGTATTTT. This gives the protein CSARPGQGFADTQYF.

The chain couples TRBV20-1 to TRBJ1-5; weak D call: TRBD1 (6 bases). The V and J ends lost 5 bases and 5 bases respectively, with 19 bases between them. The germline gives CDR1 DFQATT, CDR2 SNEGSKA (reference sequence). The CDR3 covers 15 residues. The CDR3 is CSAATLTGNYQPQHF. In nucleotides, the CDR3 is TGCAGTGCTGCTACTTTGACAGGAAATTATCAGCCCCAGCATTTT.

This clonotype was counted between two and nine times. The chain has TRBV28 and TRBJ1-2, with 7 bases matching TRBD1. Germline CDR1 is MDHEN and CDR2 is SYDVKM. Germline trimming cut 6 bases from V and 3 bases from J; bases unmatched to any gene: 4. The CDR3 consists of 13 residues. The CDR3 region is CASSWDSHYGYTF. The CDR3 DNA is TGTGCCAGCAGCTGGGACAGTCACTATGGCTACACCTTC.

There are many counts of this clonotype. The chain carries TRBV3-1 and TRBJ2-7, with 8 positions matching TRBD1. V lost 3 bases and J lost 1; bases outside the gene matches: 2. Germline V gives CDR1 LGHDT, CDR2 YNNKEL (reference sequence). The CDR3 is 14 residues long. The CDR3 sequence: CASSHRDRSYEQYF. The CDR3 DNA follows: TGTGCCAGCAGCCACCGGGACAGGTCCTACGAGCAGTACTTC.

The gene calls are TRBV18 and TRBJ1-1; 7 nucleotides match TRBD1. In germline, CDR1 is KGHSH, CDR2 LQKENI. The CDR3 has 16 residues. Trimming at V came to 2 bases and at J to 0 bases, leaving 6 bases not matched to a gene. CDR3 residues: CASSPGQGGMNTEAFF. The CDR3 DNA sequence: TGTGCCAGCTCACCAGGGCAGGGGGGTATGAACACTGAAGCTTTCTTT.

In its sample, this clonotype was seen once. V is TRBV5-1 and J is TRBJ2-3; D may be TRBD1 or TRBD2 (5 bases each). Germline CDR1 reads SGHRS; CDR2 reads YFSETQ. Between the trimmed V and J ends, which lost 2 bases and 1 base, there was a span of 11 bases. CDR3 length: 15 residues. CDR3 sequence reads: CASSFRDGGTDTQYF. The CDR3 bases are TGCGCCAGCAGCTTTCGGGACGGGGGCACAGATACGCAGTATTTT.

The chain is built from TRBV7-2 and TRBJ2-1; TRBD1 is a possible D gene (6 bases). The ends were cut back, 5 bases at V and 7 bases at J, with 18 bases in the middle. CDR1 SGHTA and CDR2 FQGNSA come from the germline V gene. This CDR3 contains 15 residues. The CDR3: CASSRPPGVGNEQFF. Here the CDR3 DNA reads TGTGCCAGCAGCCGGCCTCCAGGGGTTGGGAATGAGCAGTTCTTC.

This clonotype was found a few times. This rearrangement joins TRBV29-1 to TRBJ1-2; D uncertain. This CDR3 spans 15 amino acids. Germline CDR1 and CDR2: SQVTM and ANQGSEA. With 0 bases removed from V and 4 bases from J, the gap between germline ends came to 15 bases. CDR3 sequence reads: CSVEDAPSPSYGYTF. The CDR3 bases are TGCAGCGTTGAAGATGCGCCAAGCCCCTCCTATGGCTACACCTTC.